One T cell receptor beta chain is described in this entry. Its antigen remains undetermined. One base away there is no much larger clone; base qualities are not given. The data were obtained in a study of T cell responses to AZD1222 COVID-19 vaccine (dated by TCRdb to 2020 to 2023). With respect to the entire study: A total of 230 to 250 trial participants underwent TCR sequencing, of whom some 210 received two doses of AZD1222 and some 26 received two doses of the MenACWY control vaccine. Trial participants were enrolled by age into subgroups of 18-55, 56-69 and 70-plus years, and around 150, 28 and 57 TCR-sequenced participants, respectively, were included in these subgroups. Summary of the overall study and its limitations: Epitopes outside the regions mutated in the B.1.351 and B.1.1.7 variants were reportedly recognized by nearly half of the unique spike-specific TCRs. The 56-69-year group was small, and its depth increase did not reach significance, likely because of low power. The vaccine-associated CD4 TCRs covered the entire spike protein, and the dominant responses fell in regions 160-218 and 743-854. Participants were mostly white British, with more females than males. The authors suggested clonal diversity may have been underestimated. No day 14 peak-response samples were available, so repertoires were characterized only after the peak T cell response. After two AZD1222 doses, both the breadth and the depth of spike-specific TCRs were significantly higher than at day 0 and than in MenACWY recipients. Conclusions about previously exposed vaccinees are limited because only five or six AZD1222 recipients were SARS-CoV-2 seropositive at baseline.

Compared with germline, V lacks 1 base and J lacks 7 bases; bases without a gene match: 3. In the germline V gene, CDR1 corresponds to LGHNA and CDR2 to YSLEER. From cysteine to phenylalanine, the CDR3 is 14 amino acids long. The entry retains the CDR3 DNA only, 42 bases that are in frame from base 1. The time point label for this specimen denotes: baseline before first vaccination. Explained via the paper, the treatment or condition label denotes: meningococcal conjugate vaccine given as trial control. Vaccinee samples were obtained from the UK trials COV001 and COV002, which included a single-blind randomized controlled phase 2/3 trial of AZD1222 (ChAdOx1 nCoV-19) in healthy adults. Trial participant PBMC samples were collected at day 0 and day 28 after the second dose for TCRbeta chain sequencing. The CDR3 regions of human TCRbeta chains were subjected to immunosequencing. The paper's data handling went like this. TCRs in the repertoires were matched against a reference library of SARS-CoV-2-specific TCRs that had been generated with the MIRA antigen-specificity platform. Breadth was defined as the fraction of unique TCRs that were SARS-CoV-2-associated, and depth was defined as the fraction of total T cells that were SARS-CoV-2-associated. Using the MIRA data, each spike-specific TCR was mapped to the spike region that the TCR reacts to and placed in a CD4 or CD8 class. Log10-transformed breadth and depth values were compared by one-way ANOVA with Sidak's multiple comparisons tests. The table was pulled from immuneACCESS by TCRdb, which kept in-frame rearrangements only. Such tables lose some clones; where checked, under half of the loss comes from unresolved V genes, and the rest has no known cause. The V and J calls and the clone size are those of that table, but D and trimming were determined from the DNA. In all, the sample holds 150,000 or so clones, and about 90% of those were seen once. The top ten hold approximately 5.1% of the sample.

The sequence was obtained from an adult in good health. The sequence links TRBV4-3 to TRBJ1-4; the central 7 bases match TRBD1. The input for sequencing was peripheral blood, taken on day 0 of MenACWY control vaccination. The DNA sequence follows: TGCGCCAGCAGCCAAGGGACAGGAGTTGAAAAACTGTTTTTT. The translation is CASSQGTGVEKLFF.